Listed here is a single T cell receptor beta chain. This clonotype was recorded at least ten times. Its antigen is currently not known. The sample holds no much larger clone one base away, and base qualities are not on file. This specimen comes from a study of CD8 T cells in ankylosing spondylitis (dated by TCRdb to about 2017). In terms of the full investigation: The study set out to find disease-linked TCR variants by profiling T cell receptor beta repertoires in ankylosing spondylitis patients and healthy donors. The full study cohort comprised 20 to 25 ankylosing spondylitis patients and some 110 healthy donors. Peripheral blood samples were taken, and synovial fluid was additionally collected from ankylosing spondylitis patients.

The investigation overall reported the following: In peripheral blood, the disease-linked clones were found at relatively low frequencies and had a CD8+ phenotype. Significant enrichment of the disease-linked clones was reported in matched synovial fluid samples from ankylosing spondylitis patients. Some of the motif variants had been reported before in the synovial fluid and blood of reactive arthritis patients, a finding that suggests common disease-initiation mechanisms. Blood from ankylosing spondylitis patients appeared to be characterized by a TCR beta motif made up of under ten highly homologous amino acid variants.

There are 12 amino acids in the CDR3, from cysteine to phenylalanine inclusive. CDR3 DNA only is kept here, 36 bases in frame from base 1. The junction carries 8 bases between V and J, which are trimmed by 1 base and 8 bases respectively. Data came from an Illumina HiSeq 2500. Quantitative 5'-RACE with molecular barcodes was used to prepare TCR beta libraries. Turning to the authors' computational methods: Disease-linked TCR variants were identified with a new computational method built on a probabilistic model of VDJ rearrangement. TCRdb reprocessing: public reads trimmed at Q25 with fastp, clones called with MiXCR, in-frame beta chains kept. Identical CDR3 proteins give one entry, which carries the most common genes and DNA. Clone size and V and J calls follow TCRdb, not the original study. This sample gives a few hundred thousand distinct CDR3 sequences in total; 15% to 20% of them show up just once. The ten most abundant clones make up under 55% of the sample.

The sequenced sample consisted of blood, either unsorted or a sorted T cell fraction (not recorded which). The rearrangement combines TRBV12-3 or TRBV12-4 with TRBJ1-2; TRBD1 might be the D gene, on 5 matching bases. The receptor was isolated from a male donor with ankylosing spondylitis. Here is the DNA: TGTGCCAGCAGTTTAGGGGGCCCCGGCTACACCTTC. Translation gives CASSLGGPGYTF.